The present T cell receptor (beta chain) was sequenced within a study of prognosis after radiotherapy for stage I lung cancer. The CDR3 has 16 amino acids. The germline V gene encodes CDR1 SNHLY and CDR2 FYNNEI. Deletions cut 4 bases from V and 6 bases from J, with 19 bases between. This clonotype came up many times. Two rounds of multiplex PCR amplified TCR beta CDR3 from genomic DNA. Every TRBV and TRBJ gene had its own specific primer in first-round PCR. A single record per CDR3 protein comes from TCRdb applying MiXCR to the multiplex PCR reads. The profile shows around 30,000 distinct CDR3 sequences, about 34% of them singletons.

The sequence derives from a donor older than 45 with non-small cell lung cancer. The gene calls are TRBV2 and TRBJ1-5; TRBD1 might be the D (5 bases). The sample in question was PBMCs, obtained before or after stereotactic body radiation therapy (not recorded which). The CDR3 nucleotides read TGTGCCAGCAGTGGATCGGACCTTGGGGGGAGTCAGCCCCAGCATTTT. This encodes CASSGSDLGGSQPQHF. Drawing the rest from reference TRBV2 and TRBJ1-5, the complete variable domain is EPEVTQTPSHQVTQMGQEVILRCVPISNHLYFYWYRQILGQKVEFLVSFYNNEISEKSEIFDDQFSVERPDGSNFTLKIRSTKLEDSAMYFCASSGSDLGGSQPQHFGDGTRLSIL.